These 8 T cell receptor beta chains originate from one sample sequenced in a study of graft-versus-host responses after intestinal transplantation. TCRdb's copy holds only in-frame clones and misses some; the assay was immunoSEQ multiplex PCR. This sample carries some 40,000 clones, under 90% of them seen once, and the ten largest clones take over 6%. Sequenced here: PBMCs, sampled around 270 days after transplant. The source is a human patient who received an intestinal transplant, so some T cells may come from the graft donor.

On this clone: Its ends do not fully match the called genes, so a read error is possible. The chain joins TRBV13 to TRBJ1-1; 10 bases match TRBD1. Germline CDR1 reads PRHDT; CDR2 reads FYEKMQ (reference sequence). CDR3 length equals 15 residues. Here the CDR3 DNA reads TGTGCCAGCAGCGCTCCGGGACAGGGGAACTCTGAAGCTTTCTTT. Translating it yields CASSAPGQGNSEAFF.

The V and J genes are TRBV6-1 and TRBJ1-1; possibly TRBD1 for D (5 bases). The CDR3 runs to 14 residues. V lost 7 bases, J lost 4 bases, and 16 bases lay in between. Per the germline V gene, CDR1 is MNHNS and CDR2 is SASEGT. CDR3 sequence (DNA): TGTGCCAGCATTATGATGCGACAGTTCACTGAAGCTTTCTTT. Translating it yields CASIMMRQFTEAFF.

The chain combines TRBV6-4 with TRBJ1-1; unclear D gene. V lost 4 bases and J 1 base, leaving 7 bases between the germline ends. The germline CDR1 and CDR2 sequences are MRHNA and SNTAGT. The CDR3 length is 13 residues. CDR3 sequence (DNA): TGTGCCAGCAGTGCCGACTGGAACACTGAAGCTTTCTTT. Its protein product is CASSADWNTEAFF.

This chain uses TRBV12-5 with TRBJ1-2; D is unresolved. The CDR3 extends over 13 amino acids. V gave up 5 bases and J gave up 4 bases, with 11 bases separating them. CDR1 and CDR2 (germline): LGHNT, FRNRAP. The CDR3 protein is CASGGVGGYGYTF. In nucleotides, the CDR3 is TGTGCTAGTGGTGGAGTCGGTGGCTATGGCTACACCTTC.

V usage is TRBV18 and J usage is TRBJ1-1, with D possibly TRBD1 on 6 matching bases. The CDR3 runs to 14 residues. V was clipped by 3 bases and J by 3 bases, with 11 bases between them. The germline V gene encodes CDR1 KGHSH and CDR2 LQKENI. CDR3 region: CASSPSRGDTEAFF. As DNA, the CDR3 is TGTGCCAGCTCACCCAGTAGGGGGGACACTGAAGCTTTCTTT.

This sequence joins TRBV18 and TRBJ2-3, with D possibly TRBD2 on 7 matching bases. Trimming took 2 bases from V and 7 from J, leaving 13 bases between them. The CDR3 runs to 14 residues. CDR1 is KGHSH and CDR2 is LQKENI in the germline V gene. CDR3 region: CASSPTGGGNTQYF. DNA of the CDR3: TGTGCCAGCTCACCAACGGGCGGGGGCAATACGCAGTATTTT. Drawing the rest from reference TRBV18 and TRBJ2-3, the complete variable domain is NAGVMQNPRHLVRRRGQEARLRCSPMKGHSHVYWYRQLPEEGLKFMVYLQKENIIDESGMPKERFSAEFPKEGPSILRIQQVVRGDSAAYFCASSPTGGGNTQYFGPGTRLTVL.

The J gene is TRBJ2-2, the V gene TRBV13; 8 bases line up with TRBD2. Germline V CDR1 and CDR2: PRHDT, FYEKMQ (reference sequence). The CDR3 contains 19 residues. The J segment lost 1 base and the V segment lost 0 bases, leaving 10 bases of the junction unmatched. CDR3 in amino acids: CASSLGVSPSGGNTGELFF. DNA for the CDR3: TGTGCCAGCAGCTTAGGAGTCTCCCCCAGCGGGGGGAACACCGGGGAGCTGTTTTTT.

The table lists this clone with a few counts. This chain joins TRBV12-5 and TRBJ1-1; D is possibly TRBD1 (6 bases). The CDR3 runs to 15 residues. V lost 1 base and J lost 1, with 10 bases in between. Germline CDR1 is LGHNT and CDR2 is FRNRAP. The CDR3 sequence is CASGLGQAGNTEAFF. The CDR3, as DNA: TGTGCTAGTGGTTTGGGACAGGCTGGGAACACTGAAGCTTTCTTT. The full variable domain, completed using reference TRBV12-5 and TRBJ1-1, is DARVTQTPRHKVTEMGQEVTMRCQPILGHNTVFWYRQTMMQGLELLAYFRNRAPLDDSGMPKDRFSAEMPDATLATLKIQPSEPRDSAVYFCASGLGQAGNTEAFFGQGTRLTVV.